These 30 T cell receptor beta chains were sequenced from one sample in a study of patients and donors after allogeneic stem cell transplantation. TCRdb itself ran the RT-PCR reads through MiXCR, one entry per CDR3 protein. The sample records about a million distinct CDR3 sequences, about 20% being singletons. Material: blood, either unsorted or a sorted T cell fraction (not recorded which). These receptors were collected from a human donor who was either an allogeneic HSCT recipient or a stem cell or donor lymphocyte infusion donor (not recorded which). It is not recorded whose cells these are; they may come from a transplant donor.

The CDR3 DNA reads as TGTGCCAGCAGCTTAGATGGGATAGGGGCTTACGAGCAGTACTTC. It yields the protein CASSLDGIGAYEQYF. The J gene is TRBJ2-7, the V gene TRBV7-2; weak D call: TRBD1 (5 bases). The CDR3 sequence is 15 residues long. CDR1 and CDR2 (germline): SGHTA, FQGNSA. Between the trimmed V and J ends, which lost 1 base and 4 bases, there was a span of 14 bases.

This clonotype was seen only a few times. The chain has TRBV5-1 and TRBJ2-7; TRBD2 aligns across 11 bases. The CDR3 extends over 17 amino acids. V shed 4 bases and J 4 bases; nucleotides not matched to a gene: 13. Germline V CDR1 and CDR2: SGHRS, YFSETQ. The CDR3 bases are TGCGCCAGCAGCCCCGGTACAGGGACTAGCGGCCTATACGAGCAGTACTTC. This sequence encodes CASSPGTGTSGLYEQYF.

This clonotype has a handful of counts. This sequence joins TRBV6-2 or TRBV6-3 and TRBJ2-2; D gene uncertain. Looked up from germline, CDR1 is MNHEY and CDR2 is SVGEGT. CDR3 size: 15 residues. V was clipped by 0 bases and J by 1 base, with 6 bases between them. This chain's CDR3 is CASSYSAGNTGELFF. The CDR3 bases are TGTGCCAGCAGTTACTCTGCAGGGAACACCGGGGAGCTGTTTTTT.

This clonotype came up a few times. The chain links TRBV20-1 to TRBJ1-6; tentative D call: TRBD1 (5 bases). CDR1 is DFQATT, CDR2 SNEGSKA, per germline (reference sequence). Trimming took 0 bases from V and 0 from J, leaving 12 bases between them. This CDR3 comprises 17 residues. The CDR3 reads CSARDPGRGSYNSPLHF. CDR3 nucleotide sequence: TGCAGTGCTAGAGACCCCGGGAGGGGCTCCTATAATTCACCCCTCCACTTT.

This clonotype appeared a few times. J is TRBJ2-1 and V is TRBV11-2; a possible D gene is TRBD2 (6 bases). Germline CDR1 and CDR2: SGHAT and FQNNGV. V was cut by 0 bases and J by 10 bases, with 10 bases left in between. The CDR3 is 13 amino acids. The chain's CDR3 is CASSLDRGGEQFF. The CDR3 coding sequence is TGTGCCAGCAGCTTAGATCGCGGAGGGGAGCAGTTCTTC.

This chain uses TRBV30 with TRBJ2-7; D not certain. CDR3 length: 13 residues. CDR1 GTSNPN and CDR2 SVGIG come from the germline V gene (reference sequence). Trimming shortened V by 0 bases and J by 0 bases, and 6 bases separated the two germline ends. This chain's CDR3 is CAWSVRVSYEQYF. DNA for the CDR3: TGTGCCTGGAGTGTACGCGTCTCCTACGAGCAGTACTTC.

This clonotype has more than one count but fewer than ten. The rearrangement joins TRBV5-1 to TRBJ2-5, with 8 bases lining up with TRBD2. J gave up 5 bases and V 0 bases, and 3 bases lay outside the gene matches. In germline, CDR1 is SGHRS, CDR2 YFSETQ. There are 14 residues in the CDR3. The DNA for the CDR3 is TGCGCCAGCAGCTTGGGACTAGCGAGTGAGACCCAGTACTTC. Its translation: CASSLGLASETQYF.

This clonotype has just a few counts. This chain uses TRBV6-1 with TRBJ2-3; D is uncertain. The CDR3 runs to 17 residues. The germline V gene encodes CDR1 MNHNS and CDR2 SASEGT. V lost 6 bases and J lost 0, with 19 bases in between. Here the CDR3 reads CASRPTREISSTDTQYF. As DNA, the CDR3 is TGTGCCAGCAGACCCACGCGAGAGATCTCTAGCACAGATACGCAGTATTTT.

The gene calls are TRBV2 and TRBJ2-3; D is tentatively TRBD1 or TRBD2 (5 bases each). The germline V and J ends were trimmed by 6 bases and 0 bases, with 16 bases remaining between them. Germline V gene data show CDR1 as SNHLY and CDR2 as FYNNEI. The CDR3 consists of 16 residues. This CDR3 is CASSLRGPSSTDTQYF. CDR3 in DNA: TGTGCCAGCAGCCTAAGGGGACCGAGTAGCACAGATACGCAGTATTTT. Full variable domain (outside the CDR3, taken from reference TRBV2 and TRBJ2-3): EPEVTQTPSHQVTQMGQEVILRCVPISNHLYFYWYRQILGQKVEFLVSFYNNEISEKSEIFDDQFSVERPDGSNFTLKIRSTKLEDSAMYFCASSLRGPSSTDTQYFGPGTRLTVL.

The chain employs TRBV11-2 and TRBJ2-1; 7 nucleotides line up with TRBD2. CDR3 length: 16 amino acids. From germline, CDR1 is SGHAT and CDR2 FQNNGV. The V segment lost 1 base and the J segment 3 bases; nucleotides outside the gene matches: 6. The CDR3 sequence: CASSLVGGRVYNEQFF. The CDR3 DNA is TGTGCCAGCAGCTTAGTAGGCGGGAGAGTCTACAATGAGCAGTTCTTC. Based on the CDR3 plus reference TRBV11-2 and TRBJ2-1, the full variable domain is EAGVAQSPRYKIIEKRQSVAFWCNPISGHATLYWYQQILGQGPKLLIQFQNNGVVDDSQLPKDRFSAERLKGVDSTLKIQPAKLEDSAVYLCASSLVGGRVYNEQFFGPGTRLTVL.

Here the CDR3 DNA reads TGCGCCAGCCGCCCCACCGCCGGGGTAAGGTCCGATACGCAGTATTTT. Its translation is CASRPTAGVRSDTQYF. The genes are TRBV5-1 and TRBJ2-3; weak D call: TRBD2 (5 bases). V gave up 7 bases and J gave up 6 bases, with 24 bases separating them. CDR3 size: 16 residues. Germline lookup yields CDR1 SGHRS and CDR2 YFSETQ.

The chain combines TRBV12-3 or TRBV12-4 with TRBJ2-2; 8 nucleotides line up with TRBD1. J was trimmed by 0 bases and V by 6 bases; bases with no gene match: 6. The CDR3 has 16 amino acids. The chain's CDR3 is CASRDRARTNTGELFF. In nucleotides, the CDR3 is TGTGCCAGCAGGGACAGGGCCCGAACGAACACCGGGGAGCTGTTTTTT.

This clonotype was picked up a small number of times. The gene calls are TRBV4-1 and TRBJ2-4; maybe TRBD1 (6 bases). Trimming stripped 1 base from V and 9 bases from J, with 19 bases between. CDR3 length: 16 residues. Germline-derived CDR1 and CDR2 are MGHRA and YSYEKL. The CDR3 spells CASSQVTGLLTGIQYF. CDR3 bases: TGCGCCAGCAGCCAAGTAACAGGGTTGTTGACGGGCATTCAGTACTTC.

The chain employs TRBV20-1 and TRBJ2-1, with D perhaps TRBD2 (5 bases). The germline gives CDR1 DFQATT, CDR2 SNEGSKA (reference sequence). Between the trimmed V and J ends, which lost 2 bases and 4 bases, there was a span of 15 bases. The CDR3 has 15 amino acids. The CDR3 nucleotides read TGCAGTGCTAGAAGAACTAGGCTCCCTTACAATGAGCAGTTCTTC. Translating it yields CSARRTRLPYNEQFF.

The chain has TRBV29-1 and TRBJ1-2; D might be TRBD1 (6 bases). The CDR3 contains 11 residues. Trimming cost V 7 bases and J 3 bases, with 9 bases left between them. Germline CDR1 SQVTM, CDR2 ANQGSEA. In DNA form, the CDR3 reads TGCAGCGAGGGGGGCCACTATGGCTACACCTTC. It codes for CSEGGHYGYTF.

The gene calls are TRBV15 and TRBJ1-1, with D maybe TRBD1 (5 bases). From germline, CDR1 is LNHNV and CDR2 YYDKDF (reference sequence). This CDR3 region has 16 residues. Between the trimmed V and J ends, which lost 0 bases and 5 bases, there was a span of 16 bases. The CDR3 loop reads CATSRDVGQGRTEAFF. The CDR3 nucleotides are TGTGCCACCAGCAGAGACGTGGGGCAGGGACGTACTGAAGCTTTCTTT.

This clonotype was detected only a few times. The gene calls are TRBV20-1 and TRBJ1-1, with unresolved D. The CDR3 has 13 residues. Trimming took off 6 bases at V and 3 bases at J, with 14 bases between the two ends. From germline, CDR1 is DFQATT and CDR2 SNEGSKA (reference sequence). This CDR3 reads CSAKRPADTEAFF. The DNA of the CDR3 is TGCAGTGCCAAGAGGCCGGCGGACACTGAAGCTTTCTTT.

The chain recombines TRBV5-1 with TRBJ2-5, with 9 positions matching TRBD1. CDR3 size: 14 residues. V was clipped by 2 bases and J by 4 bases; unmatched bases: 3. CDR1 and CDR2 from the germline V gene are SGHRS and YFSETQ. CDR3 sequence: CASSLQGAPETQYF. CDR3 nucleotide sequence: TGCGCCAGCAGCTTACAGGGGGCACCAGAGACCCAGTACTTC.

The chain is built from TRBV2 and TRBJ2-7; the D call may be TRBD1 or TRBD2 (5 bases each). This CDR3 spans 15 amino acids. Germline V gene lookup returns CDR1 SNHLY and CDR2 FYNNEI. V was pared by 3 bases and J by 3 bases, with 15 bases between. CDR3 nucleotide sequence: TGTGCCAGCAGTGAGGAGGCAGGGCTAAACTACGAGCAGTACTTC. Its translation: CASSEEAGLNYEQYF.

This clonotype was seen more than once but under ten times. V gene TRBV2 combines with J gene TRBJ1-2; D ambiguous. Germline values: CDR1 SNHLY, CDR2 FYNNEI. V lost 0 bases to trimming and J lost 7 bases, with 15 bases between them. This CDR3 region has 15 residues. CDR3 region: CASSEAQTDLGGYTF. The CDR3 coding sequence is TGTGCCAGCAGTGAAGCGCAAACAGACCTAGGTGGCTACACCTTC.

The CDR3 is CASSLHSGGESLSNIQYF. CDR3 DNA sequence: TGCGCCAGCAGCTTGCATTCCGGGGGAGAGTCGTTATCAAACATTCAGTACTTC. The chain carries TRBV5-1 and TRBJ2-4, with D possibly matching TRBD2 (6 bases). With 1 base removed from V and 6 bases from J, the gap between germline ends came to 23 bases. Germline CDR1 is SGHRS and CDR2 is YFSETQ. The CDR3 consists of 18 residues.

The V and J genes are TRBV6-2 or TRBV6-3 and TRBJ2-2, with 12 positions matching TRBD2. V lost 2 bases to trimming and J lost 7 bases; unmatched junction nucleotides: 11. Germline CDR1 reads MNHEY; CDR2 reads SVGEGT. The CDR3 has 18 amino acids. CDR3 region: CASSYPLLAGGEDGELFF. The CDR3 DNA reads TGTGCCAGCAGTTACCCCCTACTAGCGGGGGGCGAGGACGGGGAGCTGTTTTTT.

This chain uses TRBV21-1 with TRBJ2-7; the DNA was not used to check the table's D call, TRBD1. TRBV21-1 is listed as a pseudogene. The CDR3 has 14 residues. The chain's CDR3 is CASSKEGDHYEQYF. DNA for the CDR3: TGTGCCAGCAGCAAGGAGGGGGACCATTACGAGCAGTACTTC.

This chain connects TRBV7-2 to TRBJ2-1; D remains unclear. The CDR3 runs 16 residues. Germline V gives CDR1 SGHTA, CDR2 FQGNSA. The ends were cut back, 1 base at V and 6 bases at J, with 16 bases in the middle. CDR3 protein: CASSLVDPLLLNEQFF. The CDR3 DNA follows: TGTGCCAGCAGCTTAGTCGATCCCTTACTGCTCAATGAGCAGTTCTTC.

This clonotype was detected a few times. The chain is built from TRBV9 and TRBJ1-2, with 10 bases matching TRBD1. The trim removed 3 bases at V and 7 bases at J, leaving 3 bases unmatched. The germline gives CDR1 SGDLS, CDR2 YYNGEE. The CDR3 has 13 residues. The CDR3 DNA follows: TGTGCCAGCAGCGATAGGGACAGGGGTGGCTACACCTTC. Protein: CASSDRDRGGYTF. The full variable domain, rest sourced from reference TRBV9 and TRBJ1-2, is DSGVTQTPKHLITATGQRVTLRCSPRSGDLSVYWYQQSLDQGLQFLIQYYNGEERAKGNILERFSAQQFPDLHSELNLSSLELGDSALYFCASSDRDRGGYTFGSGTRLTVV.

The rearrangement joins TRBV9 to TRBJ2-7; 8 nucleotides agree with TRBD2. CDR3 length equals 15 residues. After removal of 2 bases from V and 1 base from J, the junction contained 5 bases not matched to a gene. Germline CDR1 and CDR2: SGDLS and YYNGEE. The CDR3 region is CASSVSGTSSYEQYF. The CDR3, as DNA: TGTGCCAGCAGCGTCTCCGGGACTAGTTCCTACGAGCAGTACTTC.

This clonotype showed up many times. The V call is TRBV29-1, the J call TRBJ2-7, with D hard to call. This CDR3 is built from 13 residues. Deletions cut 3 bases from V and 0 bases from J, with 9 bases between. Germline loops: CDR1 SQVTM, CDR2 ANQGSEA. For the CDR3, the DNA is TGCAGCGTTGATGGTGGCAGCTCCTACGAGCAGTACTTC. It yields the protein CSVDGGSSYEQYF.

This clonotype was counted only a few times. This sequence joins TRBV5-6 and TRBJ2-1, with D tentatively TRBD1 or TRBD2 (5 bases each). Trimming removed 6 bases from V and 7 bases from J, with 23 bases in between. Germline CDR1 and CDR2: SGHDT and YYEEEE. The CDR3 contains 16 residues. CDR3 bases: TGTGCCAGCACCTCGTACCGGCGGACGGGGCCAAATGAGCAGTTCTTC. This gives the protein CASTSYRRTGPNEQFF.

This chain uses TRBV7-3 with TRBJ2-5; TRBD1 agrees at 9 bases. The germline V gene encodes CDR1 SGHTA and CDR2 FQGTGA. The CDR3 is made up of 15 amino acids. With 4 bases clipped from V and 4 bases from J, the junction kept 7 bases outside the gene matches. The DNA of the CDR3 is TGTGCCAGCAGCTCCGCGGGACAGGGAGGAGAGACCCAGTACTTC. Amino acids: CASSSAGQGGETQYF.

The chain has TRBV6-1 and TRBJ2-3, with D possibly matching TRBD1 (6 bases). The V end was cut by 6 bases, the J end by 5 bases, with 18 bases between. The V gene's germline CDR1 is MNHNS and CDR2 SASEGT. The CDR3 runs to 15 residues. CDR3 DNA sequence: TGTGCCAGCAGAGGCGGCGGGCGAGGGGGAGATACGCAGTATTTT. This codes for CASRGGGRGGDTQYF.